One sample yielded the 22 T cell receptor beta chains listed below, sequenced in a study of T cells after yellow fever vaccination. In TCRdb, the 5' RACE reads were re-called with MiXCR into one record per CDR3 protein. Of fewer than 450,000 distinct CDR3 sequences in the sample, approximately 10% were seen once. The source was PBMCs, collected on the day of the first yellow fever vaccination. Receptors originate from a man aged 18 to 29 who received the YFV17D yellow fever vaccine.

The chain employs TRBV5-4 and TRBJ2-1; D gene ambiguous. The CDR3 runs to 15 residues. The V gene lost 4 bases and the J gene lost 0 bases, with 11 bases spanning the gap. Per germline, CDR1 SGHNT and CDR2 YYREEE (reference sequence). DNA of the CDR3: TGTGCCAGCAGCCCACCTTCCGCCTCCTACAATGAGCAGTTCTTC. As protein: CASSPPSASYNEQFF.

This clonotype was seen more than once but under ten times. This chain links TRBV23-1 with TRBJ2-2; no clear D gene. TRBV23-1 carries the ORF label, with uncertain function. This CDR3 spans 17 amino acids. With 0 bases removed from V and 4 bases from J, the gap between germline ends came to 15 bases. The DNA for the CDR3 is TGCGCCAGCAGTCAATCGCCAGTGGGGTTGGGCACCGGGGAGCTGTTTTTT. Translating it yields CASSQSPVGLGTGELFF.

V usage is TRBV7-2 and J usage is TRBJ2-1, with D perhaps TRBD1 or TRBD2 (5 bases each). CDR1 is SGHTA, CDR2 FQGNSA, per germline. The CDR3 is 14 residues long. Trimming took 1 base from V and 5 from J, leaving 9 bases between them. The CDR3 spells CASSLVGGDNEQFF. As DNA, the CDR3 is TGTGCCAGCAGCTTAGTTGGGGGAGACAATGAGCAGTTCTTC.

This chain connects TRBV29-1 to TRBJ1-4; D gene ambiguous. The CDR3 extends over 13 amino acids. V lost 7 bases and J lost 4, with 13 bases in between. CDR1 is SQVTM and CDR2 is ANQGSEA in the germline V gene. The CDR3 sequence is CSGLTEDNEKLFF. CDR3 DNA: TGCAGCGGTTTGACCGAGGATAATGAAAAACTGTTTTTT.

This clonotype has only a few counts. The gene calls are TRBV6-1 and TRBJ2-7; TRBD1 or TRBD2 may be the D gene (5 bases each). Looked up from germline, CDR1 is MNHNS and CDR2 is SASEGT. Trimming pared 5 bases from V and 3 bases from J, leaving 17 bases between. The CDR3 totals 15 residues. The CDR3 DNA reads TGTGCCAGCAGTCCCCGAAGGGACGGGAACTACGAGCAGTACTTC. Translation: CASSPRRDGNYEQYF.

This clonotype has only a few counts. The V call is TRBV7-2, the J call TRBJ2-5; the match to TRBD1 covers 12 bases. Trimming cost V 4 bases and J 4 bases; bases outside gene matches: 7. This CDR3 contains 16 residues. Germline CDR1 is SGHTA and CDR2 is FQGNSA. The CDR3: CASSSSGTGGGETQYF. DNA for the CDR3: TGTGCCAGCAGCTCGTCCGGGACAGGGGGCGGAGAGACCCAGTACTTC.

The genes are TRBV29-1 and TRBJ2-5; TRBD2 agrees at 10 bases. Germline values: CDR1 SQVTM, CDR2 ANQGSEA. Germline trimming cut 4 bases from V and 0 bases from J; bases unmatched to any gene: 5. The CDR3 length is 15 residues. The CDR3 region is CSVGGLAEYQETQYF. DNA of the CDR3: TGCAGCGTTGGCGGACTAGCGGAGTACCAAGAGACCCAGTACTTC.

The genes are TRBV5-1 and TRBJ2-5, with 12 bases identical to TRBD1. The CDR3 sequence is 14 residues long. Germline lookup yields CDR1 SGHRS and CDR2 YFSETQ. The trim removed 4 bases at V and 5 bases at J, leaving 3 bases unmatched. The CDR3 protein is CASSRDRGPETQYF. The CDR3 DNA sequence: TGCGCCAGCAGCCGGGACAGGGGGCCTGAGACCCAGTACTTC.

This chain uses TRBV11-2 with TRBJ1-6; D remains ambiguous. V gave up 8 bases and J gave up 8 bases, with 7 bases separating them. CDR3 length: 11 amino acids. Germline V CDR1 and CDR2: SGHAT, FQNNGV. In DNA, the CDR3 is TGTGCCAGCGGGGTTGATTCACCCCTCCACTTT. This translates into CASGVDSPLHF.

The chain uses TRBV24-1 and TRBJ1-1; D ambiguous. Germline CDR1 and CDR2: KGHDR and SFDVKD. This CDR3 is built from 16 residues. V was clipped by 2 bases and J by 1 base, with 13 bases between them. The DNA of the CDR3 is TGTGCCACCAGTGATTCCTCTTTTGCCTCGAACACTGAAGCTTTCTTT. This translates into CATSDSSFASNTEAFF.

The gene calls are TRBV7-9 and TRBJ2-3; D ambiguous. Germline lookup yields CDR1 SEHNR and CDR2 FQNEAQ (reference sequence). Trimming pared 2 bases from V and 4 bases from J, leaving 19 bases between. The CDR3 is 17 amino acids. CDR3 loop: CASSLRVLLAPPDTQYF. In nucleotides, the CDR3 is TGTGCCAGCAGCTTAAGGGTTTTATTGGCGCCCCCAGATACGCAGTATTTT. The full variable domain, completed using reference TRBV7-9 and TRBJ2-3, is DTGVSQNPRHKITKRGQNVTFRCDPISEHNRLYWYRQTLGQGPEFLTYFQNEAQLEKSRLLSDRFSAERPKGSFSTLEIQRTEQGDSAMYLCASSLRVLLAPPDTQYFGPGTRLTVL.

The CDR3 spells CASSGEATDTQYF. The CDR3 nucleotides are TGTGCCAGCAGTGGGGAAGCCACAGATACGCAGTATTTT. The rearrangement uses TRBV28 and TRBJ2-3; D gene ambiguous. Germline lookup yields CDR1 MDHEN and CDR2 SYDVKM. Trimming shortened V by 5 bases and J by 2 bases, and 8 bases separated the two germline ends. The CDR3 is made up of 13 amino acids.

The V gene is TRBV15, the J gene TRBJ2-5; D is undetermined. The length of the CDR3 is 15 residues. The V end lost 0 bases, the J end lost 4 bases, and 12 bases lay between the germline ends. The germline V gene encodes CDR1 LNHNV and CDR2 YYDKDF (reference sequence). The CDR3 DNA follows: TGTGCCACCAGCAGAGATCAAGGGATTGGAGAGACCCAGTACTTC. Its translation is CATSRDQGIGETQYF. Variable domain in full (rest from reference TRBV15 and TRBJ2-5): DAMVIQNPRYQVTQFGKPVTLSCSQTLNHNVMYWYQQKSSQAPKLLFHYYDKDFNNEADTPDNFQSRRPNTSFCFLDIRSPGLGDTAMYLCATSRDQGIGETQYFGPGTRLLVL.

Many counts were recorded for this clonotype. V gene TRBV5-1 combines with J gene TRBJ2-7, with 7 bases identical to TRBD1. From germline, CDR1 is SGHRS and CDR2 YFSETQ. This CDR3 has 14 amino acids. The V segment lost 6 bases and the J segment 2 bases; nucleotides outside the gene matches: 8. Here the CDR3 DNA reads TGCGCCAGCAACTTAGGGGGCGGCACCTACGAGCAGTACTTC. Residues: CASNLGGGTYEQYF.

The V gene is TRBV29-1, the J gene TRBJ2-7; 9 bases match TRBD2. J gave up 0 bases and V 4 bases, and 4 bases lay outside the gene matches. Germline CDR1 SQVTM, CDR2 ANQGSEA. The CDR3 is made up of 14 amino acids. Written as DNA, the CDR3 is TGCAGCGTTGTTGCGGGGGGGAGCTCCTACGAGCAGTACTTC. Amino acid sequence: CSVVAGGSSYEQYF.

The chain links TRBV4-1 to TRBJ2-7; 8 bases fit TRBD1. V dropped 3 bases and J dropped 4; count of bases not matched to a gene: 5. CDR1 is MGHRA, CDR2 YSYEKL, per germline. The CDR3 is made up of 14 amino acids. Written as DNA, the CDR3 is TGCGCCAGCAGCCACACGACAGGGGATTACGAGCAGTACGTC. Protein sequence: CASSHTTGDYEQYV.

This chain links TRBV7-9 with TRBJ2-1; 10 bases line up with TRBD2. Losses at the gene ends were 1 base for V and 5 bases for J; bases not matched to a gene: 5. Germline values: CDR1 SEHNR, CDR2 FQNEAQ (reference sequence). The CDR3 loop spans 16 amino acids. CDR3 protein: CASSLVLAGGDNEQFF. CDR3 in DNA: TGTGCCAGCAGCTTAGTTTTAGCGGGGGGCGACAATGAGCAGTTCTTC.

This clonotype was seen more than once but under ten times. The chain joins TRBV4-1 to TRBJ2-2, with D hard to call. The CDR3 has 13 amino acids. Germline values: CDR1 MGHRA, CDR2 YSYEKL. With 0 bases removed from V and 7 bases from J, the gap between germline ends came to 6 bases. The CDR3 loop reads CASSQDWVGELFF. DNA for the CDR3: TGCGCCAGCAGCCAAGATTGGGTCGGGGAGCTGTTTTTT.

V and J are TRBV5-4 and TRBJ1-6; no clear D. Germline values: CDR1 SGHNT, CDR2 YYREEE (reference sequence). With 0 bases removed from V and 2 bases from J, the gap between germline ends came to 9 bases. The CDR3 totals 16 residues. CDR3 coding DNA: TGTGCCAGCAGCTTGGGGGTGACAACCTATAATTCACCCCTCCACTTT. Encoded protein: CASSLGVTTYNSPLHF.

This chain joins TRBV4-2 and TRBJ1-1; no clear D gene. The V gene's germline CDR1 is LGHNA and CDR2 YNFKEQ. V was cut by 0 bases and J by 10 bases, with 9 bases left in between. This CDR3 is built from 12 residues. DNA for the CDR3: TGTGCCAGCAGCCAAGATAGAGTCATAGCTTTCTTT. It codes for CASSQDRVIAFF.

The chain links TRBV12-5 to TRBJ1-1; D is perhaps TRBD1 (6 bases). Trimming took 8 bases from V and 4 from J, leaving 17 bases between them. Germline-derived CDR1 and CDR2 are LGHNT and FRNRAP. This CDR3 contains 14 residues. The CDR3 sequence: CASSDLVGGTEAFF. The CDR3 coding sequence is TGTGCTAGTAGCGACTTGGTAGGGGGCACTGAAGCTTTCTTT. Combining the CDR3 with reference TRBV12-5 and TRBJ1-1 gives the whole variable domain DARVTQTPRHKVTEMGQEVTMRCQPILGHNTVFWYRQTMMQGLELLAYFRNRAPLDDSGMPKDRFSAEMPDATLATLKIQPSEPRDSAVYFCASSDLVGGTEAFFGQGTRLTVV.

The chain recombines TRBV6-5 with TRBJ1-3; D gene uncertain. V was clipped by 5 bases and J by 2 bases, with 13 bases between them. This CDR3 comprises 15 residues. CDR1 MNHEY and CDR2 SVGAGI come from the germline V gene. The CDR3: CASSHTRVTGNTIYF. The DNA of the CDR3 is TGTGCCAGCAGTCACACGAGGGTGACTGGAAACACCATATATTTT.